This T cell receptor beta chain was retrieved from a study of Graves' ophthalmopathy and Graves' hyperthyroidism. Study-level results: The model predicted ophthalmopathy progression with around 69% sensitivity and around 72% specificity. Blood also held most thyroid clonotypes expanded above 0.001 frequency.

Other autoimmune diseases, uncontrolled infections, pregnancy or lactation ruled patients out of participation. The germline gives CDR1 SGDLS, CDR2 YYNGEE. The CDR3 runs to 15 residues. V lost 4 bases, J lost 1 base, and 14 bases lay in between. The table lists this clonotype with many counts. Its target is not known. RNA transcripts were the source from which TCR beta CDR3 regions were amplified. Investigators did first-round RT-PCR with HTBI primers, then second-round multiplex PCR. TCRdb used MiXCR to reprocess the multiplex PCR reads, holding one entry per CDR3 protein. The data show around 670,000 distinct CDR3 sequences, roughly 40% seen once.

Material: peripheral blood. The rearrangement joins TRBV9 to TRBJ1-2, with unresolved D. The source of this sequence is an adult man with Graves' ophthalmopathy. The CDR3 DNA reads TGTGCCAGCAGCCCCCGGACCTCCCTTAACTATGGCTACACCTTC. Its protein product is CASSPRTSLNYGYTF.